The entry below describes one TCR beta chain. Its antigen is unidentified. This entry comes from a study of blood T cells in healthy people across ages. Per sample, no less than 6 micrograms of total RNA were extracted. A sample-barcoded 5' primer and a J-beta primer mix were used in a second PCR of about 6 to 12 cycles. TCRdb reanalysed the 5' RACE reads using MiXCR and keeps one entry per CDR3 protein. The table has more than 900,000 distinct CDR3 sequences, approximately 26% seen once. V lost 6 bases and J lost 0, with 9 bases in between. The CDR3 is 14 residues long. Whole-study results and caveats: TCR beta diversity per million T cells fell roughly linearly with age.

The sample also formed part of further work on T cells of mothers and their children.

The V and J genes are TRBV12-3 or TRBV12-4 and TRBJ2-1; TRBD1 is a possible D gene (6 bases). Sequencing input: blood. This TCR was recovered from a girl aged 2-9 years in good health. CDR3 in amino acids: CASRTGFSYNEQFF. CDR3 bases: TGTGCCAGCAGAACAGGGTTCTCCTACAATGAGCAGTTCTTC.